This entry is about one TCR beta chain. Its antigen is currently unknown. Sequencing libraries made from TCR beta cDNA carried unique molecular identifiers. One entry per CDR3 protein results from TCRdb running MiXCR on the PCR reads. The sample lists 350,000 to 500,000 distinct CDR3 sequences; less than 40% were seen once. The germline CDR1 and CDR2 sequences are SEHNR and FQNEAQ (reference sequence). The CDR3 length is 14 residues. V was clipped by 3 bases and J by 3 bases, with 11 bases between them. The data are from a study of post-analysis software for immune sequencing data. Overall study findings and caveats: Significantly lower normalized Chao1 diversity was seen in multiple sclerosis patients than in controls. Roughly five TRBV segments appeared more often in patients than in controls, and TRBV5-6, TRBV5-1 and TRBV20-1 were among these. F measure showed strong co-clustering of same-batch samples.

The specimen was blood. V is TRBV7-9 and J is TRBJ1-1; perhaps TRBD1 as D (6 bases). The TCR was taken from a girl aged 2 to 10 with multiple sclerosis. The CDR3, as DNA: TGTGCCAGCAGCTTCGGGACACCGTACACTGAAGCTTTCTTT. This sequence encodes CASSFGTPYTEAFF. The variable domain in full, completed from reference TRBV7-9 and TRBJ1-1, reads DTGVSQNPRHKITKRGQNVTFRCDPISEHNRLYWYRQTLGQGPEFLTYFQNEAQLEKSRLLSDRFSAERPKGSFSTLEIQRTEQGDSAMYLCASSFGTPYTEAFFGQGTRLTVV.